The present TCR beta chain was sequenced within a study of cytomegalovirus exposure and HLA in healthy donors. Study observations and caveats: V- and J-gene trimming of TCR beta was linked (in a later analysis) to a missense DCLRE1C variant. Apparent HLA restriction characterized most CMV-associated TCR beta chains in a later analysis.

All the people who gave samples were healthy bone marrow donors. Of note for this clone: Its antigen is unidentified.

The PCR contained 60 Vbeta and 13 Jbeta primers. Data came from immunoSEQ multiplex PCR; TCRdb stores just in-frame clones and leaves some out. The sample carries roughly 150,000 clones, about 78% recorded once. Germline assignment: CDR1 MNHEY and CDR2 SMNVEV (reference sequence). Trimming at V came to 9 bases and at J to 11 bases, leaving 16 bases not matched to a gene. CDR3 size: 14 residues. The sample was PBMCs. This chain joins TRBV27 and TRBJ2-5; 9 bases agree with TRBD1. The sequence derives from a male donor in good health and CMV-seronegative. In nucleotides, the CDR3 is TGTGCCAGTAGTACTACAGGGGGCCCGTGGGAGCAGTACTTC. Protein sequence: CASSTTGGPWEQYF.